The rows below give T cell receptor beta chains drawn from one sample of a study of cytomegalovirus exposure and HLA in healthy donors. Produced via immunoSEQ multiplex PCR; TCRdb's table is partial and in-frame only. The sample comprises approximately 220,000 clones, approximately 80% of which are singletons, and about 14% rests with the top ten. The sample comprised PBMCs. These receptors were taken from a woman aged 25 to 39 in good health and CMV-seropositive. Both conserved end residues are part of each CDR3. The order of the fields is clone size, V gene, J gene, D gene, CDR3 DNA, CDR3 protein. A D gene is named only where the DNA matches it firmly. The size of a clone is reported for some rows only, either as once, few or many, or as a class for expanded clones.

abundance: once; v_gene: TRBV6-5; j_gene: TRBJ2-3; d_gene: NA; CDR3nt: TGTGCCAGCAGTTACTCTCGGGGCGGCACAGATACGCAGTATTTT; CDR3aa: CASSYSRGGTDTQYF
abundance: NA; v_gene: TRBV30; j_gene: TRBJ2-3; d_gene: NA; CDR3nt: TGTGCCTGGAGTGTGGTGGATACGCAGTATTTT; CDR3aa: CAWSVVDTQYF
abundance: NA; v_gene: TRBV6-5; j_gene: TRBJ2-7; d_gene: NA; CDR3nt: TGTGCCAGCAGTTCCGCCGACGGGAGATACAGCCACGAGCAGTACTTC; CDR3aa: CASSSADGRYSHEQYF
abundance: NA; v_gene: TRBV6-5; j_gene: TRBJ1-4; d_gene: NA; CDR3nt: TGTGCCAGCAGTTACGGAGGGGGAGCTAATGAAAAACTGTTTTTT; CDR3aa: CASSYGGGANEKLFF
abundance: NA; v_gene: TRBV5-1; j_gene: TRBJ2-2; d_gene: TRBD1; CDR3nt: TGCGCCAGCAGTCTCCGGGCCCCGGGACAGGGAGGCACCGGGGAGCTGTTTTTT; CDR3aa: CASSLRAPGQGGTGELFF
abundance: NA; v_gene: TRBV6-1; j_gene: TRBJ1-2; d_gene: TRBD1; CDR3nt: TGTGCCAGCAGTGAAGCGCCTTTCGGGACAGGGAGGCATGGCTACACCTTC; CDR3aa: CASSEAPFGTGRHGYTF
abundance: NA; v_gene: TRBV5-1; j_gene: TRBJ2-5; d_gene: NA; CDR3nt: TGCGCCAGCAAACTCCAAGAGACCCAGTACTTC; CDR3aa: CASKLQETQYF
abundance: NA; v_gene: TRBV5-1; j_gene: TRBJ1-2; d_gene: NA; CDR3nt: TGCGCCAGCAGCTTGAATTCGGCGAGCTATGGCTACACCTTC; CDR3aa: CASSLNSASYGYTF
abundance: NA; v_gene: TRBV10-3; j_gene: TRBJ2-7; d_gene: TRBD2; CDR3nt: TGTGCCGTTAAGCGGGACTACGAGCAGTACTTC; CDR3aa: CAVKRDYEQYF
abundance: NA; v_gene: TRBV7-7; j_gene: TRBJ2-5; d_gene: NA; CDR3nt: TGTGCTAGCAGCTTAGGCCCGGGGGAGACCCAGTACTTC; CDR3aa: CASSLGPGETQYF
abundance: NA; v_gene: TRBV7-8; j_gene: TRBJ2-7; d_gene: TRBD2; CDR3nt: TGTGCCAGCAGCTTCGGGGGGGGGTCCTACGAGCAGTACTTC; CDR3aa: CASSFGGGSYEQYF
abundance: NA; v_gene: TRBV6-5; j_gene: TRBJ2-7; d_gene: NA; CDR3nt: TGTGCCAGCAGTTACTCGGCCCCTGGACTGACCTACGAGCAGTACTTC; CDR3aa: CASSYSAPGLTYEQYF
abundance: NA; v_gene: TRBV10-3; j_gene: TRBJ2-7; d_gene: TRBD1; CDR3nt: TGTGCCATCGTTCCGGACAGGGGCGATCCCTACGAGCAGTACTTC; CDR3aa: CAIVPDRGDPYEQYF
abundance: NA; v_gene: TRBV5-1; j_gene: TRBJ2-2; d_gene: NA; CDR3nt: TGCGCCAGCAGCTTGGATCTAGCCGGGGGAGGGCTGTTTTTT; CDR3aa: CASSLDLAGGGLFF
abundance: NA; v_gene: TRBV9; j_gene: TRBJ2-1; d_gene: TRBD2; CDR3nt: TGTGCCAGCAGCGTGGGTAGCGGGTATGAGCAGTTCTTC; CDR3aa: CASSVGSGYEQFF
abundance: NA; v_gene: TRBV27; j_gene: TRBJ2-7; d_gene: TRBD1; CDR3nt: TGTGCCAGCAGTACGGACAGGGGGCGACAGTACTTC; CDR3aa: CASSTDRGRQYF
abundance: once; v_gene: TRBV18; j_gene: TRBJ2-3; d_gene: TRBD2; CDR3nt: TGTGCCAGCTCACCATATCTAGCGGGAGGGCGCACAGATACGCAGTATTTT; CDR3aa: CASSPYLAGGRTDTQYF
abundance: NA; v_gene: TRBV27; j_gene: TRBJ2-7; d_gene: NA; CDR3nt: TGTGCCAGCAGTGAGGATGTTTCCTACGAGCAGTACTTC; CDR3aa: CASSEDVSYEQYF
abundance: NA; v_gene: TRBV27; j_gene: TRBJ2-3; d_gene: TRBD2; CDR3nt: TGTGCCAGCAGTTTTAAGGGGATTAGACTAGCGGGACCAGATACGCAGTATTTT; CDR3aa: CASSFKGIRLAGPDTQYF
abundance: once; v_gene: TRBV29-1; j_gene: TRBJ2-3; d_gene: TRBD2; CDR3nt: TGCAGCGTTGAGGCCCTAGCGGGCCCCACAGATACGCAGTATTTT; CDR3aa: CSVEALAGPTDTQYF
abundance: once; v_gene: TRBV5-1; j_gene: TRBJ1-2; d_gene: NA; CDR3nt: TGCGCCAGCAGCGCGACAGCCCCATATGGCTACACCTTC; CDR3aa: CASSATAPYGYTF
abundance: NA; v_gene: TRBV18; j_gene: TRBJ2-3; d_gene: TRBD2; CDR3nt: TGTGCCAGCTCACAACCGGGACTAGCGGACACAGATACGCAGTATTTT; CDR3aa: CASSQPGLADTDTQYF
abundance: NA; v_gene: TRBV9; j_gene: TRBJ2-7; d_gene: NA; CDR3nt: TGTGCCAGCAGCCTTAGCGGTTCCTACGAGCAGTACTTC; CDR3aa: CASSLSGSYEQYF
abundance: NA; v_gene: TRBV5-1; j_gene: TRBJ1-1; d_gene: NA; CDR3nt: TGCGCCAGCAGCCCCGGGACCATGAACACTGAAGCTTTCTTT; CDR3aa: CASSPGTMNTEAFF
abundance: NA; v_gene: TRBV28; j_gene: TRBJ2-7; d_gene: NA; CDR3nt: TGTGCCAGCAGTTTTAACTCAGACTACGAGCAGTACTTC; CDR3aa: CASSFNSDYEQYF
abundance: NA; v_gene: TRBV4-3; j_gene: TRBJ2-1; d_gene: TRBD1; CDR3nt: TGCGCCAGCAGCGGAAGGGACAGGAGCTTTAATGAGCAGTTCTTC; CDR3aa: CASSGRDRSFNEQFF
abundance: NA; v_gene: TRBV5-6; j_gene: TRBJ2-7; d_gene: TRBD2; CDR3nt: TGTGCCAGCAGCTTCTATGGCGGGAGGGCCTGGGAGCAGTACTTC; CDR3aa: CASSFYGGRAWEQYF
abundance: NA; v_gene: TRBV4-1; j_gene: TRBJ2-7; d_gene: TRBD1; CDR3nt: TGCGCCAGCAGCGTCACAGGGGGCGAGCAGTACTTC; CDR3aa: CASSVTGGEQYF
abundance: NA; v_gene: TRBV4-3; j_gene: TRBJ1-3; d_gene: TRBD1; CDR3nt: TGCGCCAGCAGCCAGGACAGGGTACTCTCTGGAAACACCATATATTTT; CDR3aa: CASSQDRVLSGNTIYF